A selection of T cell receptor beta chains follows, all from one sample in a study of metastatic and nonmetastatic thyroid tumors. Through MiXCR, TCRdb re-clonotyped the PCR reads. The sample includes about 39,000 clones, around 15% of them seen just once. Sample: blood. The receptors come from a female donor with papillary thyroid cancer or a benign thyroid nodule (not recorded which). Some clones in this sample may be carry-over from other donors' samples. The CDR3 runs from the conserved cysteine through the conserved F or W. The D gene is left open where the match is weak. A row's size may be missing; if present it is once, few, many or a size class.

j_call d_call clone_size v_call cdr3_aa cdr3_nt
TRBJ2-5 NA many TRBV10-3 CAISESYGPGETQYF TGTGCCATCAGTGAGTCGTACGGCCCGGGAGAGACCCAGTACTTC
TRBJ2-5 NA few TRBV24-1 CATAADGETQYF TGTGCCACCGCGGCAGATGGGGAGACCCAGTACTTC
TRBJ2-3 TRBD1 many TRBV20-1 CSARDTDRESADTQYF TGCAGTGCTAGAGACACGGACAGGGAATCGGCAGATACGCAGTATTTT
TRBJ2-6 NA NA TRBV20-1 CSPGSGANVLTF TGCAGCCCTGGGTCTGGGGCCAACGTCCTGACTTTC
TRBJ2-2 NA NA TRBV5-1 CASSWGSANTGELFF TGCGCCAGCAGCTGGGGGTCCGCGAACACCGGGGAGCTGTTTTTT
TRBJ2-5 TRBD1 many TRBV24-1 CATSDPWGDRGGETQYF TGTGCCACCAGTGACCCGTGGGGGGACAGGGGAGGGGAGACCCAGTACTTC
TRBJ2-5 NA once TRBV12-3/TRBV12-4 CASRFGVGQEPQYF TGTGCCAGCAGATTTGGAGTGGGCCAAGAGCCCCAGTACTTC
TRBJ1-2 NA few TRBV27 CASSLRGSNGYTF TGTGCCAGTTCCCTGCGAGGGAGCAATGGCTACACCTTC
TRBJ2-7 TRBD2 few TRBV6-1 CASSEDEGGSYEQYF TGTGCCAGCAGTGAAGATGAGGGAGGGTCCTACGAGCAGTACTTC
TRBJ2-6 NA many TRBV3-1 CASSQGSGANVLTF TGTGCCAGCAGCCAGGGCTCTGGGGCCAACGTCCTGACTTTC
TRBJ1-2 TRBD1 NA TRBV5-4 CASSGNRGLMGYTF TGTGCCAGCAGCGGTAACAGGGGGCTGATGGGCTACACCTTC
TRBJ2-5 TRBD2 many TRBV2 CATERTSGETQYF TGTGCCACCGAAAGGACTAGCGGGGAGACCCAGTACTTC
TRBJ1-6 NA few TRBV6-1 CASSERVTSSPLHF TGTGCCAGCAGTGAACGGGTCACAAGTTCACCCCTCCACTTT
TRBJ1-4 TRBD1 many TRBV27 CASSLSGQGHEKLFF TGCGCCAGCAGTTTATCGGGACAGGGGCATGAAAAACTGTTTTTT
TRBJ1-4 TRBD1 many TRBV2 CASSRGQGGEKLFF TGTGCCAGCAGCCGTGGACAGGGAGGGGAAAAACTGTTTTTT
TRBJ2-3 TRBD2 NA TRBV11-2 CASSLVAGGPDTQYF TGTGCCAGCAGCTTAGTGGCGGGAGGGCCGGATACGCAGTATTTT
TRBJ2-3 NA once TRBV9 CASIVGVGAPLEAQYF TGTGCCAGCATCGTGGGCGTCGGGGCCCCTTTGGAGGCGCAGTATTTT
TRBJ2-5 NA many TRBV20-1 CSARPPFGSNTQETQYF TGCAGTGCAAGACCCCCGTTCGGCAGTAACACTCAAGAGACCCAGTACTTC
TRBJ2-5 NA few TRBV28 CASSLHGREQETQYF TGTGCCAGCAGTCTGCACGGAAGGGAGCAAGAGACCCAGTACTTC
TRBJ2-3 NA many TRBV12-3/TRBV12-4 CASSPSTDTQYF TGTGCCAGCAGTCCTAGCACAGATACGCAGTATTTT
TRBJ1-1 TRBD1 many TRBV24-1 CATSWDRANTEAFF TGTGCCACCAGTTGGGACAGGGCGAACACTGAAGCTTTCTTT
TRBJ2-1 TRBD2 many TRBV28 CASSTETSGTFYNEQFF TGTGCCAGCAGTACTGAGACAAGCGGGACCTTCTACAATGAGCAGTTCTTC
TRBJ2-7 NA many TRBV6-5 CASSYEVARRPYEQYF TGTGCCAGCAGTTACGAAGTAGCCAGGAGACCCTACGAGCAGTACTTC
TRBJ1-4 NA many TRBV7-9 CASSAQTNEKLFF TGTGCCAGCAGCGCACAAACGAATGAAAAACTGTTTTTT
TRBJ2-7 NA many TRBV5-6 CASSLGGTRYEQYF TGTGCCAGCAGCTTGGGAGGGACGAGATACGAGCAGTACTTC
TRBJ2-7 TRBD2 many TRBV7-6 CASSLGLAGDTGEQYF TGTGCCAGCAGCTTAGGACTAGCGGGCGATACGGGAGAGCAGTACTTC
TRBJ2-5 TRBD1 many TRBV12-3/TRBV12-4 CASSLAGQQETQYF TGTGCCAGCAGTTTAGCGGGACAGCAAGAGACCCAGTACTTC
TRBJ2-5 TRBD2 many TRBV29-1 CSVEIAGRDQETQYF TGCAGCGTTGAGATAGCGGGGAGAGATCAAGAGACCCAGTACTTC
TRBJ1-1 TRBD1 many TRBV20-1 CSARAPGTGFTEAFF TGCAGTGCTAGAGCTCCCGGGACAGGGTTCACTGAAGCTTTCTTT
TRBJ2-5 NA many TRBV4-1 CASSQLEYQETQYF TGCGCCAGCAGCCAGCTAGAGTACCAAGAGACCCAGTACTTC
TRBJ1-5 NA NA TRBV28 CASNRESLFQPQHF TGTGCCAGCAACAGGGAGAGTTTATTTCAGCCCCAGCATTTT
TRBJ1-2 NA medium-sized TRBV6-1 CASSLSGGYTF TGTGCCAGCAGTTTAAGCGGTGGCTACACCTTC
TRBJ1-2 TRBD1 many TRBV5-1 CASSLGQGVDRYTF TGCGCCAGCAGCTTGGGACAGGGGGTCGATCGCTACACCTTC
TRBJ1-2 TRBD1 NA TRBV6-5 CASSSQGVGGCTF TGTGCCAGCAGTTCACAGGGGGTAGGTGGCTGCACCTTC
TRBJ2-3 NA many TRBV10-2 CASSESRRDTQYF TGCGCCAGCAGTGAGTCCAGGCGGGATACGCAGTATTTT
TRBJ1-5 NA many TRBV6-1 CASSKSNQPQHF TGTGCCAGCAGCAAGAGCAATCAGCCCCAGCATTTT
TRBJ2-7 NA many TRBV2 CASRGPLGEQYF TGTGCCAGCAGGGGCCCGTTGGGCGAGCAGTACTTC
TRBJ2-5 NA many TRBV11-3 CASSRQEETQYF TGTGCCAGCTCTCGACAGGAAGAGACCCAGTACTTC
TRBJ1-5 NA many TRBV19 CASSINRDQPQHF TGTGCCAGTAGTATAAACAGGGATCAGCCCCAGCATTTT
TRBJ2-3 TRBD1 few TRBV7-9 CASSAQGAADTQYF TGTGCCAGCAGCGCTCAGGGGGCTGCAGATACTCAGTATTTT
TRBJ2-2 NA many TRBV11-3 CASSLELYDTGELFF TGTGCCAGCAGCTTAGAACTATATGACACCGGGGAGCTGTTTTTT
TRBJ2-5 TRBD2 many TRBV19 CASSILAGETQYF TGTGCCAGTAGTATCTTAGCGGGCGAGACCCAGTACTTC
TRBJ2-3 TRBD2 few TRBV19 CASRTGTSGRLSTDTQYF TGTGCCAGTAGAACCGGGACTAGCGGGAGACTAAGCACAGATACGCAGTATTTT
TRBJ1-1 NA many TRBV28 CASSLTGEVTEAFF TGTGCCAGCAGTCTGACAGGAGAAGTCACTGAAGCTTTCTTT
TRBJ2-3 TRBD2 NA TRBV20-1 CSLTSGETSTDTQYF TGCAGTTTGACTAGCGGGGAAACTAGCACAGATACGCAGTATTTT
TRBJ2-7 NA many TRBV5-1 CASSLAPISEQYF TGCGCCAGCAGCTTGGCCCCGATAAGCGAGCAGTACTTC
TRBJ1-2 TRBD1 medium-sized TRBV12-3/TRBV12-4 CASSLVGQGSGGYTF TGTGCCAGCAGTTTAGTGGGACAGGGTTCAGGGGGCTACACCTTC
TRBJ2-7 TRBD2 many TRBV5-6 CASSSIRAGARLNEQYF TGTGCCAGCAGCTCAATCCGAGCGGGAGCTAGGTTAAACGAGCAGTACTTC
TRBJ2-5 NA few TRBV7-2 CASSLAQTQETQYF TGTGCCAGCAGCTTAGCGCAAACCCAAGAGACCCAGTACTTC
TRBJ2-7 NA few TRBV2 CASSTGYGFYEQYF TGTGCCAGCAGTACAGGGTATGGCTTCTACGAGCAGTACTTC
TRBJ2-1 TRBD2 NA TRBV5-1 CASSGGLAGLNEQFF TGCGCCAGCAGCGGGGGACTAGCGGGGCTCAATGAGCAGTTCTTC